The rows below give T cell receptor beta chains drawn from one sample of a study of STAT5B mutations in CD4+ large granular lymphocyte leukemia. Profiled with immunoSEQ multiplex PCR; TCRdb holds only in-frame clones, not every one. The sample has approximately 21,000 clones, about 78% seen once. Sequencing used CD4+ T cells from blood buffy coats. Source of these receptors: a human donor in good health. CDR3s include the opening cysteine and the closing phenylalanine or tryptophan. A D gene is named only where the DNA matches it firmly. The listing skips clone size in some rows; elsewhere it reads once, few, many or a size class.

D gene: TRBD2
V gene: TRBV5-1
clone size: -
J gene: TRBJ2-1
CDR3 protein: CASSNTPGLAGEQFF
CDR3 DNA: TGCGCCAGCAGCAATACCCCAGGACTAGCGGGGGAGCAGTTCTTC

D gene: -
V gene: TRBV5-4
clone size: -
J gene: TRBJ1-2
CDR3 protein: CASSGDRYGYTF
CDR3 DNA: TGTGCCAGCAGTGGGGACCGCTATGGCTACACCTTC

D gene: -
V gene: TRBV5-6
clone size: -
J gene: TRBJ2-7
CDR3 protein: CASSPSGGHEQYF
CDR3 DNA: TGTGCCAGCAGCCCTTCTGGGGGCCACGAGCAGTACTTC

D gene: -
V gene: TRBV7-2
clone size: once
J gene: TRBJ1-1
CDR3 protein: CASSFSLIAEAFF
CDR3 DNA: TGTGCCAGCAGCTTTAGCTTGATCGCTGAAGCTTTCTTT

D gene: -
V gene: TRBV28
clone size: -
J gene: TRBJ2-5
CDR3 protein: CASRDGTLGTQYF
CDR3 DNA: TGTGCCAGCAGGGATGGGACCCTAGGGACCCAGTACTTC

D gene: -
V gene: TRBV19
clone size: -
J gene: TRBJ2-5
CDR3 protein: CATRGNQETQYF
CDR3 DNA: TGTGCCACCCGCGGGAACCAAGAGACCCAGTACTTC

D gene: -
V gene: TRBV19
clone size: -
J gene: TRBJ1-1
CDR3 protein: CASSRDFRTTEAFF
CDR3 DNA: TGTGCCAGTAGTAGAGACTTTAGGACGACTGAAGCTTTCTTT

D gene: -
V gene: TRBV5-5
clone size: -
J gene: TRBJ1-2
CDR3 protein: CASSLQGVYGYTF
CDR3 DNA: TGTGCCAGCAGCCTCCAGGGTGTCTATGGCTACACCTTC

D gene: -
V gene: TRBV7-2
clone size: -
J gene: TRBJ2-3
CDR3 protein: CASSFRGTTDTQYF
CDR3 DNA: TGTGCCAGCAGCTTCCGGGGGACCACAGATACGCAGTATTTT

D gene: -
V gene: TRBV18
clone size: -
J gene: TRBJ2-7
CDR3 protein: CASSPLPGTPTYEQYF
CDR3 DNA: TGTGCCAGCTCACCACTCCCCGGGACACCTACCTACGAGCAGTACTTC

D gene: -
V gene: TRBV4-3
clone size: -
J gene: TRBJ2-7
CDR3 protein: CASSQNPVGLGARYEQYF
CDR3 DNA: TGCGCCAGCAGCCAAAACCCGGTTGGATTGGGGGCTCGATACGAGCAGTACTTC

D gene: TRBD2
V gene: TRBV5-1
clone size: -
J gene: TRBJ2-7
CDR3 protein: CASSFLTSGRLGEQYF
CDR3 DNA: TGCGCCAGCAGCTTCCTGACTAGCGGGAGACTCGGCGAGCAGTACTTC

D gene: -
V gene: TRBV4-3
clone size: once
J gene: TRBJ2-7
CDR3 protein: CASSQVWSSSYEQYF
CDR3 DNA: TGCGCCAGCAGCCAAGTATGGAGTTCCTCCTACGAGCAGTACTTC

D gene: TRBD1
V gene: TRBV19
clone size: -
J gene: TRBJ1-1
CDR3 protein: CASSIFPGTANTEAFF
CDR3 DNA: TGTGCCAGTAGTATATTCCCCGGGACAGCGAACACTGAAGCTTTCTTT

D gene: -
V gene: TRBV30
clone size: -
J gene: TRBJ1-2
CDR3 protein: CAWSEQGYGYTF
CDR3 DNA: TGTGCCTGGAGTGAACAGGGCTATGGCTACACCTTC

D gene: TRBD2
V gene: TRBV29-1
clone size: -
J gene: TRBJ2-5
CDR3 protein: CSVTGGPVETQYF
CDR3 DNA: TGCAGCGTTACGGGAGGGCCTGTTGAGACCCAGTACTTC

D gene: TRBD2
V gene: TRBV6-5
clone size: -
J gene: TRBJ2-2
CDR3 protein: CASSYQLAGIAGELFF
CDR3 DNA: TGTGCCAGCAGTTACCAGCTAGCGGGAATTGCCGGGGAGCTGTTTTTT

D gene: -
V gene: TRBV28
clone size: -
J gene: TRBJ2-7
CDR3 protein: CASPREFRSYEQYF
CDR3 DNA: TGTGCCAGCCCCCGGGAGTTCCGCTCCTACGAGCAGTACTTC

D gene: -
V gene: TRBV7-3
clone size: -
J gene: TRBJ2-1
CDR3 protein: CASSLNLQSNEQFF
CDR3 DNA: TGTGCCAGCAGCTTAAACCTACAAAGCAATGAGCAGTTCTTC

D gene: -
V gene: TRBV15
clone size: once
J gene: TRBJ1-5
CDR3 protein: CATSRVGSNQPQHF
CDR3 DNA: TGTGCCACCAGCAGAGTCGGGAGCAATCAGCCCCAGCATTTT

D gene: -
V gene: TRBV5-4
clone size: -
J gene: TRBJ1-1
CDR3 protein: CASSPPVGQGLTEAFF
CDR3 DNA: TGTGCCAGCAGCCCCCCCGTTGGGCAGGGATTAACTGAAGCTTTCTTT

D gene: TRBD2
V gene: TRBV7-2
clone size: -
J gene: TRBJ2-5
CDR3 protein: CASSAGLAGGQETQYF
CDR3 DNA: TGTGCCAGCAGCGCAGGACTAGCGGGGGGGCAAGAGACCCAGTACTTC

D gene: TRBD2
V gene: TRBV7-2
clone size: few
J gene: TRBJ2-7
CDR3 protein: CASSFRTSGRPSYEQYF
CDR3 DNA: TGTGCCAGCAGCTTCCGGACTAGCGGGAGACCTTCCTACGAGCAGTACTTC

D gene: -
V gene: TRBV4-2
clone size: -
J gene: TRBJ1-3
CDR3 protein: CASSQDWGTGNTIYF
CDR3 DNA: TGTGCCAGCAGCCAAGATTGGGGAACTGGAAACACCATATATTTT

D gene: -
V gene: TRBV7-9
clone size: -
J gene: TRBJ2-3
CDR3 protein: CASSLAGISTDTQYF
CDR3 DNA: TGTGCCAGCAGCTTAGCGGGGATTAGCACAGATACGCAGTATTTT

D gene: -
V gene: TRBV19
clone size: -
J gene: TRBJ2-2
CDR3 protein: CASIIRAGTGELFF
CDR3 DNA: TGTGCCAGTATAATCAGGGCAGGGACCGGGGAGCTGTTTTTT

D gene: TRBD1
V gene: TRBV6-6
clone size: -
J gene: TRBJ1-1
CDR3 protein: CAIGARTGSQSGEAFF
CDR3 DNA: TGTGCCATCGGAGCGCGGACAGGCTCCCAATCAGGTGAAGCTTTCTTT

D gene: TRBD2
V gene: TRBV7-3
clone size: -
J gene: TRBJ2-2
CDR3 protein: CASSLLAGAGELFF
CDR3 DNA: TGTGCCAGCAGCTTACTAGCGGGAGCCGGGGAGCTGTTTTTT

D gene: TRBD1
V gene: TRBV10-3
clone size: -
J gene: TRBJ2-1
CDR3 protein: CAIRPGTGYNEQFF
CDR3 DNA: TGTGCCATCAGACCCGGGACAGGGTACAATGAGCAGTTCTTC

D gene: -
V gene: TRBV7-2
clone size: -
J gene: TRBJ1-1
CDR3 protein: CASSSQVNTEAFF
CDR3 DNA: TGTGCCAGCAGCTCCCAGGTGAACACTGAAGCTTTCTTT

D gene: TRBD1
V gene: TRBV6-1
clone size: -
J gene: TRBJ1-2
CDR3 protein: CASSVGQRYDYTF
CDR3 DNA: TGTGCCAGCAGTGTGGGACAGCGCTATGACTACACCTTC

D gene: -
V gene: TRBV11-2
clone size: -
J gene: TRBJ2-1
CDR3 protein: CASSPYRGLEQFF
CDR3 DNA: TGTGCCAGCAGTCCCTATAGAGGCCTTGAGCAGTTCTTC

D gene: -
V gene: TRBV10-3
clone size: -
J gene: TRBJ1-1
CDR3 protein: CAISESGQGNTEAFF
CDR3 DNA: TGTGCCATCAGTGAGTCTGGGCAGGGGAACACTGAAGCTTTCTTT

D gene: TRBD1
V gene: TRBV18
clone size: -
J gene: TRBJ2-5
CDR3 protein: CASSPRQGVGQETQYF
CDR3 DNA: TGTGCCAGCTCACCACGACAGGGGGTAGGCCAAGAGACCCAGTACTTC

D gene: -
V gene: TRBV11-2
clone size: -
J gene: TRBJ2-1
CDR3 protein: CASSSRGGKNNEQFF
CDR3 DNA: TGTGCCAGCAGCTCCCGGGGCGGGAAGAACAATGAGCAGTTCTTC

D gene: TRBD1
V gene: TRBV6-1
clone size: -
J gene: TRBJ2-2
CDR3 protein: CASRETGRYGELFF
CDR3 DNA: TGTGCCAGCAGAGAGACAGGGCGGTACGGGGAGCTGTTTTTT

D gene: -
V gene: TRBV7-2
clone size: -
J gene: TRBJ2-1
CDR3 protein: CASSFRDRPLEFF
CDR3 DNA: TGTGCCAGCAGCTTCAGAGACAGGCCCCTGGAGTTCTTC

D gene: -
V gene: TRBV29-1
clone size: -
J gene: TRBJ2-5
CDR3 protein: CSVVGQPQETQYF
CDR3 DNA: TGCAGCGTCGTCGGTCAGCCTCAAGAGACCCAGTACTTC

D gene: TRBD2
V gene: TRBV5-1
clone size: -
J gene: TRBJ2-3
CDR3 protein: CASSWGLAGAQTTQYF
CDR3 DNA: TGCGCCAGCAGCTGGGGACTAGCGGGGGCCCAGACTACGCAGTATTTT

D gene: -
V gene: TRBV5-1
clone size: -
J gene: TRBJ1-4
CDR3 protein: CASSLVVPGEEKLFF
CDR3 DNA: TGCGCCAGCAGCTTGGTGGTGCCTGGAGAAGAAAAACTGTTTTTT

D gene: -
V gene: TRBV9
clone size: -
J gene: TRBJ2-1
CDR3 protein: CASSVGREREQFF
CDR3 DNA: TGTGCCAGCAGCGTAGGCAGGGAAAGGGAGCAGTTCTTC

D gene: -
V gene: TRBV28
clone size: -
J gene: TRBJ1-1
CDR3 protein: CASTPWVSPNMRAFF
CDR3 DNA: TGTGCCAGCACCCCGTGGGTGTCTCCGAATATGAGAGCTTTCTTT

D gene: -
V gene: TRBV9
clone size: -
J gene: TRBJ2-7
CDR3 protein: CASSRGGTTYEQYF
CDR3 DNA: TGTGCCAGCAGCCGAGGTGGAACCACCTACGAGCAGTACTTC

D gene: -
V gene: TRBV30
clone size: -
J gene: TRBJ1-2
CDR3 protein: CARDGRNYGYTF
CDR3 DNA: TGTGCCCGAGATGGGCGTAACTATGGCTACACCTTC

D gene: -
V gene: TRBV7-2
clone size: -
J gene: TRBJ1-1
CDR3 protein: CASSLQLNTEAFF
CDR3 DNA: TGTGCCAGCAGCTTACAACTGAACACTGAAGCTTTCTTT

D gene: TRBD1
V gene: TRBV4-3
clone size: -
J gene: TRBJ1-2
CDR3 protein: CASSSRISGTGGSGYTF
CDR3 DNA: TGCGCCAGCAGCTCCCGAATATCAGGGACAGGGGGCTCTGGCTACACCTTC

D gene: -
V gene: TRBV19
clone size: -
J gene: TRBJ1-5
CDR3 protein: CASSIGSQRHQPQHF
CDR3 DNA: TGTGCCAGTAGTATAGGATCACAGAGGCATCAGCCCCAGCATTTT

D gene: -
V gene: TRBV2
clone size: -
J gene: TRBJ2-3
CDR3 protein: CASKGGARTDTQYF
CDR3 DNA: TGTGCCAGCAAGGGCGGGGCCCGCACAGATACGCAGTATTTT

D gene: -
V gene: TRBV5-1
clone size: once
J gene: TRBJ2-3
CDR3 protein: CASSLSGTDTQYF
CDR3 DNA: TGCGCCAGCAGCTTGAGTGGCACAGATACGCAGTATTTT

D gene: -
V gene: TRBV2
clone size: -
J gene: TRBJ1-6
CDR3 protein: CASSDRGGLSGSNNSPLHF
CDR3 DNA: TGTGCCAGCAGTGATCGAGGAGGTCTGTCAGGGAGTAATAATTCACCCCTCCACTTT

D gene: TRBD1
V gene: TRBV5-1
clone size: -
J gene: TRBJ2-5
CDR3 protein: CASSSSGTGLETQYF
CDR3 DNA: TGCGCCAGCAGCAGCTCCGGGACAGGGCTAGAGACCCAGTACTTC

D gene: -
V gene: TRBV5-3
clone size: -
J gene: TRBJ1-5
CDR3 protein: CARRGQGDQPQHF
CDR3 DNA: TGTGCCAGAAGGGGCCAGGGAGATCAGCCCCAGCATTTT

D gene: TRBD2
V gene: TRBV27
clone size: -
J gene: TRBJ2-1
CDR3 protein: CASSTGDYPSYNEQFF
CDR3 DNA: TGTGCCAGCAGTACGGGGGACTACCCGTCCTACAATGAGCAGTTCTTC

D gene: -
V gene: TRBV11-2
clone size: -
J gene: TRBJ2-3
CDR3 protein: CASTLRGGPPDTQYF
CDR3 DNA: TGTGCCAGCACCTTAAGGGGAGGCCCCCCAGATACGCAGTATTTT

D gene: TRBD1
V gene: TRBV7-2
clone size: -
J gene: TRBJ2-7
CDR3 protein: CASSTRQGIHEQYF
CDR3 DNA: TGTGCCAGCAGCACCCGACAGGGTATCCACGAGCAGTACTTC

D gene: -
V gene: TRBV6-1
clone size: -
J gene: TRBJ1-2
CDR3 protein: CASSEVPGGGYTF
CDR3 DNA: TGTGCCAGCAGTGAAGTACCCGGGGGTGGCTACACCTTC

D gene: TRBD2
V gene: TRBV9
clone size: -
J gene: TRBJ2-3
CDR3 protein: CASSVWRGAPDTQYF
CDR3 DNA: TGTGCCAGCAGCGTATGGCGGGGGGCGCCAGATACGCAGTATTTT

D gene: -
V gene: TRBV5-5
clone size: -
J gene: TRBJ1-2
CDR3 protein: CASSLSAGNNYGYTF
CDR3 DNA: TGTGCCAGCAGCTTGTCGGCAGGGAACAACTATGGCTACACCTTC

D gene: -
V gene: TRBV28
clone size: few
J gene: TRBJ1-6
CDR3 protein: CASSLRPTGSPLHF
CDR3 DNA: TGTGCCAGCAGTCTCCGACCGACGGGTTCACCCCTCCACTTT